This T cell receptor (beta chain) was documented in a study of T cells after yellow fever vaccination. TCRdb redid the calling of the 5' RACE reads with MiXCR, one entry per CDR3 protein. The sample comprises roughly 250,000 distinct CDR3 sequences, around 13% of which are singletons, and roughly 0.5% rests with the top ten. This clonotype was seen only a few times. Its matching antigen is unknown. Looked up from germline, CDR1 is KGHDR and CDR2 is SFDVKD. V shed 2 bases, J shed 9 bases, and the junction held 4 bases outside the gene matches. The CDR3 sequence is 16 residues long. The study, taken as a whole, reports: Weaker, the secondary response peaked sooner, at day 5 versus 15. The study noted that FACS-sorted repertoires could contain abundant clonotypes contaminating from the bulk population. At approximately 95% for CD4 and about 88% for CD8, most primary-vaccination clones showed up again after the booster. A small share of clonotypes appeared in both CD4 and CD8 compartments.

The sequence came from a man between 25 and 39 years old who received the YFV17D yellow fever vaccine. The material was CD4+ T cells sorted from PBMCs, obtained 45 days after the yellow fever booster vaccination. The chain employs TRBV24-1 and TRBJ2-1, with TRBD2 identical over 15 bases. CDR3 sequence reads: CATSDWTSGRAFEQFF. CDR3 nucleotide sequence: TGTGCCACCAGTGATTGGACTAGCGGGAGGGCTTTTGAGCAGTTCTTC.